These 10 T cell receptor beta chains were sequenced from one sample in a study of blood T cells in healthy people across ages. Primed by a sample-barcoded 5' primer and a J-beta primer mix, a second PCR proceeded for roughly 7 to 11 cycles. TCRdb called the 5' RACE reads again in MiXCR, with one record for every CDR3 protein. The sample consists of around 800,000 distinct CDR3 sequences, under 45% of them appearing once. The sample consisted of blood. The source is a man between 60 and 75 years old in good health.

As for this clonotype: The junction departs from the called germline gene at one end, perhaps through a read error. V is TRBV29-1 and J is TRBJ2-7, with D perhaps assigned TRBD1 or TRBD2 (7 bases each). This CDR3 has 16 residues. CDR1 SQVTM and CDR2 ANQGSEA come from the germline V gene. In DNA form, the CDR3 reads TGCAGCATTGAAGGGGGGGCAGGGGGAGCCTACTACGAGCAGTACTTC. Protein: CSIEGGAGGAYYEQYF.

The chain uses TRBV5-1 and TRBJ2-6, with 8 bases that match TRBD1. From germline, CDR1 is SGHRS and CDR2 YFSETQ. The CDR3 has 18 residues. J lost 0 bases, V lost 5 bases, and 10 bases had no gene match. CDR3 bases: TGCGCCAGCAGGGTCGCCGGGACAGGCCCCTCTGGGGCCAACGTCCTGACTTTC. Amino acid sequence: CASRVAGTGPSGANVLTF.

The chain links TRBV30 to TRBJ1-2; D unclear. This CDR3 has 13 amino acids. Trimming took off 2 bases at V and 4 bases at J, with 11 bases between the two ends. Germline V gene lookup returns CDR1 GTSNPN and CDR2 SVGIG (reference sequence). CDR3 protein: CAWSTGPTYGYTF. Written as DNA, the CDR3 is TGTGCCTGGAGTACTGGGCCGACCTATGGCTACACCTTC.

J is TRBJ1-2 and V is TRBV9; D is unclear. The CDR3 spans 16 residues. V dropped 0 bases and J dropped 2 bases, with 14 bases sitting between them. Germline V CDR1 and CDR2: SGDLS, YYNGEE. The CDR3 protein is CASSVDPDSDNYGYTF. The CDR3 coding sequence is TGTGCCAGCAGCGTAGATCCGGACTCAGACAACTATGGCTACACCTTC.

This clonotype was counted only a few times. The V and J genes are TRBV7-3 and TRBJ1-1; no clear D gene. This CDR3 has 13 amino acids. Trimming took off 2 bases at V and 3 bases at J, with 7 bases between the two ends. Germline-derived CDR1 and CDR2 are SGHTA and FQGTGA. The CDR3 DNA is TGTGCCAGCAGCTTATCCACCGACACTGAAGCTTTCTTT. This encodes CASSLSTDTEAFF.

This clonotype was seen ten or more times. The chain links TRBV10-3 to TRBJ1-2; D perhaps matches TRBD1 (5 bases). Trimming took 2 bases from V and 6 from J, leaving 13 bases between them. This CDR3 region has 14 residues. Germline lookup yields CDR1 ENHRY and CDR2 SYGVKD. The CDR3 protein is CAISERGNRDGYTF. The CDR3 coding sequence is TGTGCCATCAGTGAGCGGGGGAATCGGGATGGCTACACCTTC.

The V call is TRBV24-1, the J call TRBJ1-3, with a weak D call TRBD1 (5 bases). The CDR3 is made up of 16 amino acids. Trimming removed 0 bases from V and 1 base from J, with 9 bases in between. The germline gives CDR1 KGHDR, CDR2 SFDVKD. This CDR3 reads CATSDLGGGSGNTIYF. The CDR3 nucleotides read TGTGCCACCAGTGATTTGGGGGGAGGGTCTGGAAACACCATATATTTT.

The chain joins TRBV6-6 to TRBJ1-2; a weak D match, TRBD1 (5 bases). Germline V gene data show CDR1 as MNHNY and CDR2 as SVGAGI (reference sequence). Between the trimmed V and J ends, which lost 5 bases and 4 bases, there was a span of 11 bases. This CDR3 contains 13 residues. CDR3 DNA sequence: TGTGCCAGCAGTGATGCAGGGAGCTATGGCTACACCTTC. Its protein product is CASSDAGSYGYTF.

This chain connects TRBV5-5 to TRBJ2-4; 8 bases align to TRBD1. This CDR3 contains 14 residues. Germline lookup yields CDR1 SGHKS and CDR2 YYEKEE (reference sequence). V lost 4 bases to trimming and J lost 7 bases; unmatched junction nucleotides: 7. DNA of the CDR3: TGTGCCAGCAGCCTCACAGGGGGAGAGAACATTCAGTACTTC. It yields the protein CASSLTGGENIQYF.

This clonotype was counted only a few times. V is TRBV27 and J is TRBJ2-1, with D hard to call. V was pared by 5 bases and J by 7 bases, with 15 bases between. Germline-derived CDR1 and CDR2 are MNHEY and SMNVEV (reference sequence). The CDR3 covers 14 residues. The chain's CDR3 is CASSAVPPPNEQFF. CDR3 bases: TGTGCCAGCAGTGCGGTCCCCCCGCCGAATGAGCAGTTCTTC.